The 2 T cell receptor beta chains given below trace back to one sample, sequenced in a study of shared clonotypes between healthy human individuals. Repertoires were generated with immunoSEQ multiplex PCR, while TCRdb's copy carries only in-frame clones and drops some. The sample carries under 2,500,000 clones, more than 90% recorded once. Material: naive CD4+ T cells sorted from blood. Sample subset: CD45RA+ positively selected. The receptors were gathered from a man younger than 30 in good health.

The chain joins TRBV28 to TRBJ1-4; no clear D gene. The germline gives CDR1 MDHEN, CDR2 SYDVKM. V was clipped by 5 bases and J by 11 bases, with 15 bases between them. The CDR3 totals 13 residues. The CDR3 protein is CASSPPAVVKLFF. CDR3 sequence (DNA): TGTGCCAGCAGTCCCCCGGCGGTTGTCAAACTGTTTTTT.

This clone was seen a handful of times. Additional DNA sequences in this sample encode the identical CDR3. This chain joins TRBV7-2 and TRBJ2-1; no definite D call. From germline, CDR1 is SGHTA and CDR2 FQGNSA. The CDR3 is made up of 12 amino acids. The V gene lost 2 bases and the J gene lost 4 bases, with 3 bases spanning the gap. In nucleotides, the CDR3 is TGTGCCAGCAGCTTAAGGTACAATGAGCAGTTCTTC. It specifies CASSLRYNEQFF. The variable domain in full, completed from reference TRBV7-2 and TRBJ2-1, reads GAGVSQSPSNKVTEKGKDVELRCDPISGHTALYWYRQSLGQGLEFLIYFQGNSAPDKSGLPSDRFSAERTGGSVSTLTIQRTQQEDSAVYLCASSLRYNEQFFGPGTRLTVL.